The 16 T cell receptor beta chains presented below share a single source sample, sequenced in a study of T-cell memory formation after mild COVID-19. TCRdb analysed the 5' RACE reads with MiXCR anew, one entry per CDR3 protein. The data contain 400,000 to 500,000 distinct CDR3 sequences, 20% of them seen just once; the ten biggest clones take up around 8%. Sequenced material: PBMCs or a T cell subset sorted from them (not recorded which). The receptor set was obtained from an adult woman who had mild COVID-19 (a few samples of this study predate the infection). Cell type and time point are not known.

This clonotype was counted a few times. V is TRBV7-9 and J is TRBJ2-1; TRBD2 agrees at 9 bases. The germline CDR1 and CDR2 sequences are SEHNR and FQNEAQ (reference sequence). This CDR3 is 15 amino acids long. The J segment lost 9 bases and the V segment lost 1 base, leaving 7 bases of the junction unmatched. The CDR3 here is CASSLDGGRAIEQFF. CDR3 DNA: TGTGCCAGCAGCTTAGATGGCGGGAGGGCCATTGAGCAGTTCTTC.

This clonotype was recorded a few times. The V and J genes are TRBV12-3 or TRBV12-4 and TRBJ2-7; TRBD2 aligns across 7 bases. The CDR3 is made up of 15 amino acids. The ends lost 7 bases at V and 6 bases at J; junction bases unmatched: 15. CDR3 DNA sequence: TGTGCCAGCACCCTGGGAGTCGCGGGAGTCGGCGAGCAGTACTTC. Translation gives CASTLGVAGVGEQYF.

This clonotype was counted many times. The chain joins TRBV6-9 to TRBJ2-1; D possibly uses TRBD1 or TRBD2 (5 bases each). V shed 4 bases and J shed 0 bases, with 10 bases lying between them. Looked up from germline, CDR1 is MNHGY and CDR2 is SVAAGI. The CDR3 runs to 15 residues. The CDR3: CASSLEGSSYNEQFF. CDR3 in DNA: TGTGCCAGCAGTTTAGAGGGGAGCTCCTACAATGAGCAGTTCTTC.

The V and J genes are TRBV19 and TRBJ1-1; D unresolved. The CDR3 totals 14 residues. Germline CDR1 is LNHDA and CDR2 is SQIVND (reference sequence). Trimming left V 6 bases short and J 2 bases short, with 13 bases between. CDR3 nucleotide sequence: TGTGCCAGTAGCCGAGTTGTTGGAAACACTGAAGCTTTCTTT. Protein sequence: CASSRVVGNTEAFF.

This clonotype was picked up a small number of times. Written as DNA, the CDR3 is TGCAGTGCTGGGGACCGCCCAGGGAAGGGAAACACCATATATTTT. As protein: CSAGDRPGKGNTIYF. The chain combines TRBV20-1 with TRBJ1-3; D is possibly TRBD1 (5 bases). Trimming removed 5 bases from V and 4 bases from J, with 18 bases in between. The CDR3 is 15 residues long. Germline V gene lookup returns CDR1 DFQATT and CDR2 SNEGSKA (reference sequence).

This chain connects TRBV18 to TRBJ1-3, with a tentative D call TRBD1 (5 bases). Trimming took off 3 bases at V and 1 base at J, with 13 bases between the two ends. Germline V gene lookup returns CDR1 KGHSH and CDR2 LQKENI. There are 16 residues in the CDR3. The CDR3 loop is CASSPARGSSGNTIYF. The CDR3 bases are TGTGCCAGCTCACCGGCTAGGGGTTCATCTGGAAACACCATATATTTT.

The chain recombines TRBV20-1 with TRBJ2-1, with a possible D match to TRBD1 (7 bases). The germline V gene has CDR1 DFQATT and CDR2 SNEGSKA (reference sequence). This CDR3 is built from 14 residues. V was pared by 5 bases and J by 2 bases, with 13 bases between. The CDR3 DNA reads TGCAGTGCTGCCGGGGGACAGACCTACAATGAGCAGTTCTTC. Protein sequence: CSAAGGQTYNEQFF.

The genes are TRBV15 and TRBJ2-3; D may correspond to TRBD1 or TRBD2 (5 bases each). The V gene's germline CDR1 is LNHNV and CDR2 YYDKDF (reference sequence). The CDR3 contains 18 residues. V was trimmed by 5 bases and J by 0 bases, leaving 21 bases between them. The CDR3 loop reads CATSEGTAGTPSTDTQYF. For the CDR3, the DNA is TGTGCCACCAGCGAGGGAACGGCAGGGACCCCTAGCACAGATACGCAGTATTTT. The complete variable domain, with remaining parts taken from reference TRBV15 and TRBJ2-3, reads DAMVIQNPRYQVTQFGKPVTLSCSQTLNHNVMYWYQQKSSQAPKLLFHYYDKDFNNEADTPDNFQSRRPNTSFCFLDIRSPGLGDTAMYLCATSEGTAGTPSTDTQYFGPGTRLTVL.

This clonotype showed up many times. This chain links TRBV20-1 with TRBJ2-1; D unresolved. Germline CDR1 and CDR2: DFQATT and SNEGSKA (reference sequence). The V end was cut by 1 base, the J end by 8 bases, with 21 bases between. This CDR3 spans 16 amino acids. CDR3 sequence (DNA): TGCAGTGCTAGAGGGGCCTCTAGGGCAATGGGTTATGAGCAGTTCTTC. Its translation is CSARGASRAMGYEQFF.

At least ten counts were recorded for this clonotype. This chain links TRBV7-9 with TRBJ2-3; 9 bases match TRBD2. The CDR3 contains 14 residues. Unmatched junction bases numbered 2, after V lost 6 bases and J lost 1 base. CDR1 is SEHNR and CDR2 is FQNEAQ in the germline V gene (reference sequence). Here the CDR3 DNA reads TGTGCCAGCAGTCCTAGCGGGGGCACAGATACGCAGTATTTT. It yields the protein CASSPSGGTDTQYF.

This clonotype was counted many times. This sequence joins TRBV5-1 and TRBJ2-2; D possibly matches TRBD1 or TRBD2 (6 bases each). Trimming took 0 bases from V and 6 from J, leaving 12 bases between them. Germline loops: CDR1 SGHRS, CDR2 YFSETQ. The CDR3 is 15 amino acids. The CDR3 nucleotides are TGCGCCAGCAGCTTGGCCTCGGGGGCGCCCGGGGAGCTGTTTTTT. This encodes CASSLASGAPGELFF.

The chain employs TRBV2 and TRBJ1-6; maybe TRBD1 (5 bases). Trimming took 4 bases from V and 0 from J, leaving 10 bases between them. The CDR3 is made up of 16 amino acids. Germline V gene data show CDR1 as SNHLY and CDR2 as FYNNEI. CDR3 nucleotides: TGTGCCAGCAGTGTTGGGGGGGGCTCCTATAATTCACCCCTCCACTTT. Protein: CASSVGGGSYNSPLHF.

This clonotype turned up a few times. The chain recombines TRBV2 with TRBJ2-5, with D perhaps matching TRBD2 (5 bases). This CDR3 is built from 14 residues. Germline CDR1 SNHLY, CDR2 FYNNEI. The V gene lost 5 bases and the J gene lost 5 bases, with 15 bases spanning the gap. CDR3 coding DNA: TGTGCCAGCAGTCCTACTTACGGGATGGAGACCCAGTACTTC. Its protein product is CASSPTYGMETQYF.

The chain combines TRBV6-1 with TRBJ2-7; 12 nucleotides match TRBD2. Germline V CDR1 and CDR2: MNHNS, SASEGT. The CDR3 covers 17 residues. The V gene end was trimmed by 6 bases and the J gene end by 0 bases; junction bases not matched to a gene: 9. CDR3 sequence reads: CASRTSGGHQSSYEQYF. In DNA, the CDR3 is TGTGCCAGCAGAACTAGCGGGGGGCACCAAAGCTCCTACGAGCAGTACTTC.

The CDR3 loop reads CATSIDRGPSYEQYF. The CDR3 bases are TGTGCCACCAGCATTGACAGGGGACCCTCCTACGAGCAGTACTTC. The chain employs TRBV15 and TRBJ2-7; 8 bases agree with TRBD1. The germline V gene encodes CDR1 LNHNV and CDR2 YYDKDF (reference sequence). CDR3 length equals 15 residues. V lost 4 bases and J lost 0; bases outside the gene matches: 5.

V usage is TRBV6-1 and J usage is TRBJ1-3; 9 bases align to TRBD1. V lost 10 bases, J lost 5 bases, and 6 bases stayed unmatched. The CDR3 is made up of 13 amino acids. Germline CDR1 reads MNHNS; CDR2 reads SASEGT. The CDR3 DNA follows: TGTGCCACCCGGACAGGGGTTAGAAACACCATATATTTT. This encodes CATRTGVRNTIYF.